These T cell receptor beta chains were read from a single sample in a study of T-cell memory formation after mild COVID-19. A single record per CDR3 protein comes from TCRdb applying MiXCR to the 5' RACE reads. The sample has 120,000 or so distinct CDR3 sequences; approximately 5.9% are singletons. The sequenced material came from PBMCs or a T cell subset sorted from them (not recorded which). These receptors were taken from an adult woman who had mild COVID-19 (a few samples of this study predate the infection). Cell type and time point are not known. Each CDR3 is given without its conserved first and last residue.

V gene,CDR3 protein
TRBV20-1,SANEQGNTIY
TRBV7-3,ASSPNPPQREGETQY
TRBV6-1,ASRSQGGPQH
TRBV5-1,ASSSPSGSMTDTQY
TRBV9,ASSTSPQTVVAF
TRBV7-8,ASSLGQNNEQF
TRBV5-6,ASSLDPEDYGYT
TRBV12-3/TRBV12-4,ASSLRERGTEAF
TRBV19,ASSRDRYYEQY
TRBV12-3/TRBV12-4,ASSPTSLTGTLTEQY
TRBV14,ASSHVQGSGTF
TRBV12-3/TRBV12-4,ASSNRDTREKLF
TRBV15,ATSTGSPGLNTQY
TRBV7-8,ASSLTSGTGGSEQY
TRBV5-1,ASSASSGGLSTDTQY
TRBV12-3/TRBV12-4,ASSSSRGGQPQH
TRBV6-5,ASWKQANTGELF
TRBV6-5,ASSSGSQPQH
TRBV3-1,ASSRRGGSIRNYGYT
TRBV20-1,SARTSGSQYEQY
TRBV24-1,ATSDPDRGNTDTQY
TRBV27,ASSLYADTPYEQY
TRBV7-3,ASSPQGLFYGYT
TRBV18,ASSPSPAGVVNEQF
TRBV20-1,SAREPGQGINEQF
TRBV5-1,ASSFSGTGELF
TRBV5-1,ARAYYRRGNTIY
TRBV29-1,SVRTASYEQY
TRBV2,ASRTGSTGELF
TRBV5-1,ASSLASYQETQY
TRBV20-1,SAPGTSGGNTDTQY
TRBV7-6,ASSRLGVAGGAYNEQF
TRBV28,ASKVEGTGNYGYT
TRBV3-1,ASSRRPTSSGRGNEQF
TRBV5-1,ASSYNAGRELF
TRBV7-2,ASSLEGLVYEQY
TRBV5-1,ASSIGGGSSYEQY
TRBV9,ASSVGVRDTQY
TRBV27,ASSSRYAQY
TRBV6-5,ASSGPSFSGNTIY
TRBV5-5,ASSANLGGYTDTQY
TRBV5-1,ASRGERVYGYT
TRBV6-2/TRBV6-3,ASSYPYGTSGRRETQY
TRBV10-3,AISESGGSSYEQY
TRBV5-6,ASSLPDSYEQY
TRBV7-8,ASSLSPSGRAVNEQF
TRBV6-2/TRBV6-3,ASSLLSGRAAGANVLT
TRBV29-1,SAREGGGTEAF
TRBV24-1,ATSVAGGGDTDTQY
TRBV4-3,ASSQALAGAQYEQY
TRBV11-2,ASSFRLAGGVNTGELF
TRBV12-3/TRBV12-4,ASSQLTGEQY
TRBV12-3/TRBV12-4,ASSFTVTEAF
TRBV12-3/TRBV12-4,ASSFSDFKNIQY
TRBV7-2,ASSLSQGLDTQY